These 22 T cell receptor beta chains were all obtained from the same sample, sequenced in a study of PD-1 blockade in classical Hodgkin lymphoma (dated by TCRdb to between 2020 and 2021). Library preparation employed the immunoSEQ multiplex PCR assay. Sourced from immuneACCESS, this table was stored by TCRdb with only in-frame sequences that have V and J called. A share of the clones is absent; for the studies checked, an unresolved V gene accounts for under half, and the remainder has no known explanation. This sample holds about 17,000 clones; over 70% were observed only once. The ten largest make up 3.5% to 5% of the sample. Reading the label with the study, this specimen's time point is: cycle 1 day 1 (C1D1), immediately before nivolumab initiation. Every trial patient had relapsed following autologous stem cell transplantation, and prior brentuximab vedotin exposure was what differed among cohorts A, B and C.

The starting material was peripheral blood mononuclear cells (PBMCs), obtained at baseline. These receptors originate from a human donor with classical Hodgkin lymphoma.

V and J are TRBV9 and TRBJ2-7; the D gene is possibly TRBD2 (5 bases). Germline lookup yields CDR1 SGDLS and CDR2 YYNGEE. The CDR3 loop spans 13 amino acids. The V end lost 3 bases, the J end lost 7 bases, and 14 bases lay between the germline ends. CDR3 DNA sequence: TGTGCCAGCAGCGGCCCCGCGGGCGAAGAGCAGTACTTC. Amino acids: CASSGPAGEEQYF.

The V call is TRBV5-1, the J call TRBJ2-3, with D perhaps TRBD1 or TRBD2 (5 bases each). The CDR3 sequence is 14 residues long. Germline values: CDR1 SGHRS, CDR2 YFSETQ. V lost 3 bases and J lost 2, with 10 bases in between. The CDR3 coding sequence is TGCGCCAGCAGCTCCGGGACGAACACAGATACGCAGTATTTT. The encoded protein is CASSSGTNTDTQYF.

The chain carries TRBV6-6 and TRBJ1-5; TRBD1 aligns across 8 bases. This CDR3 contains 15 residues. The V gene's germline CDR1 is MNHNY and CDR2 SVGAGI (reference sequence). The J segment lost 0 bases and the V segment lost 6 bases, leaving 4 bases of the junction unmatched. The CDR3 reads CASSLTGVSNQPQHF. The CDR3 DNA reads as TGTGCCAGCAGCCTGACAGGGGTTAGCAATCAGCCCCAGCATTTT.

V usage is TRBV6-5 and J usage is TRBJ1-4; D is uncertain. V lost 0 bases and J 2 bases, leaving 10 bases between the germline ends. The CDR3 contains 16 residues. Germline V gives CDR1 MNHEY, CDR2 SVGAGI. The CDR3 bases are TGTGCCAGCAGTTACTCCAGTGGTAGGACTAATGAAAAACTGTTTTTT. It codes for CASSYSSGRTNEKLFF.

V usage is TRBV6-5 and J usage is TRBJ2-7, with D perhaps TRBD2 (7 bases). The germline V gene encodes CDR1 MNHEY and CDR2 SVGAGI. The V end was cut by 7 bases, the J end by 2 bases, with 9 bases between. The CDR3 consists of 12 residues. Here the CDR3 DNA reads TGTGCCAGCAAGGGGGGGACCTACGAGCAGTACTTC. Encoded protein: CASKGGTYEQYF.

V is TRBV13 and J is TRBJ2-1, with D unclear. Trimming shortened V by 1 base and J by 7 bases, and 11 bases separated the two germline ends. The CDR3 totals 14 residues. In germline, CDR1 is PRHDT, CDR2 FYEKMQ (reference sequence). CDR3 in DNA: TGTGCCAGCAGCTTAGAACCCGCGGTTAATGAGCAGTTCTTC. It specifies CASSLEPAVNEQFF.

The chain has TRBV5-5 and TRBJ2-2; either TRBD1 or TRBD2 may supply D (7 bases each). CDR3 size: 15 residues. Germline V gives CDR1 SGHKS, CDR2 YYEKEE (reference sequence). V was pared by 4 bases and J by 2 bases, with 12 bases between. The CDR3 region is CASSGGDSNTGELFF. In nucleotides, the CDR3 is TGTGCCAGCAGCGGGGGGGACAGTAACACCGGGGAGCTGTTTTTT.

The chain links TRBV28 to TRBJ2-5; no clear D. Trimming pared 2 bases from V and 1 base from J, leaving 8 bases between. The germline V gene has CDR1 MDHEN and CDR2 SYDVKM. The CDR3 has 14 residues. Written as DNA, the CDR3 is TGTGCCAGCAGTTTAGCGGACGCCCAAGAGACCCAGTACTTC. This gives the protein CASSLADAQETQYF.

This chain connects TRBV9 to TRBJ2-1; 8 bases match TRBD2. The CDR3 contains 19 residues. The germline V gene encodes CDR1 SGDLS and CDR2 YYNGEE. V shed 0 bases and J 0 bases; nucleotides not matched to a gene: 11. Here the CDR3 DNA reads TGTGCCAGCAGCGTAGACCCCACTAGCGGAGTGAGCTCCTACAATGAGCAGTTCTTC. Protein sequence: CASSVDPTSGVSSYNEQFF.

This clone showed up just a few times. The V and J genes are TRBV5-6 and TRBJ2-7; D is possibly TRBD1 (8 bases). The germline V and J ends were trimmed by 3 bases and 0 bases, with 16 bases remaining between them. The CDR3 is 16 amino acids. CDR1 SGHDT and CDR2 YYEEEE come from the germline V gene. CDR3 sequence reads: CASSWNRGGSSYEQYF. CDR3 nucleotides: TGTGCCAGCAGCTGGAACAGGGGGGGAAGCTCCTACGAGCAGTACTTC. The full variable domain, in which reference TRBV5-6 and TRBJ2-7 provide the parts outside the CDR3, is DAGVTQSPTHLIKTRGQQVTLRCSPKSGHDTVSWYQQALGQGPQFIFQYYEEEERQRGNFPDRFSGHQFPNYSSELNVNALLLGDSALYLCASSWNRGGSSYEQYFGPGTRLTVT.

V and J are TRBV27 and TRBJ1-2, with D hard to call. The V gene lost 5 bases and the J gene lost 4 bases, with 8 bases spanning the gap. The CDR3 has 12 residues. CDR1 is MNHEY, CDR2 SMNVEV, per germline (reference sequence). The CDR3, as DNA: TGTGCCAGCAGTCCAACGGGCTATGGCTACACCTTC. Amino acids: CASSPTGYGYTF.

This chain links TRBV1 with TRBJ2-5; TRBD2 is the table's D call, not checked against the DNA. TRBV1 is given as a pseudogene. The CDR3 runs to 16 residues. The CDR3 sequence is CTSSQDPQGGGETQYF. CDR3 nucleotide sequence: TGCACCAGCAGCCAAGATCCCCAGGGTGGGGGGGAGACCCAGTACTTC.

This chain connects TRBV29-1 to TRBJ2-1; D is possibly TRBD1 (5 bases). CDR3 length: 12 amino acids. Trimming pared 3 bases from V and 7 bases from J, leaving 10 bases between. Germline V gene lookup returns CDR1 SQVTM and CDR2 ANQGSEA. DNA for the CDR3: TGCAGCGTTGAGGGGCCGGGTAATGAGCAGTTCTTC. Amino acid sequence: CSVEGPGNEQFF.

This clone turned up a few times. The V call is TRBV4-3, the J call TRBJ2-7; possible D gene TRBD2, 6 bases. The germline V gene has CDR1 LGHNA and CDR2 YSLEER. Between the trimmed V and J ends, which lost 4 bases and 2 bases, there was a span of 15 bases. CDR3 length: 15 residues. The CDR3 region is CASSRSPGGAYEQYF. The CDR3 nucleotides read TGCGCCAGCAGCCGGTCCCCAGGAGGGGCCTACGAGCAGTACTTC.

This chain joins TRBV7-2 and TRBJ1-2; D remains unclear. CDR1 SGHTA and CDR2 FQGNSA come from the germline V gene. Trimming left V 5 bases short and J 2 bases short, with 9 bases between. The CDR3 loop spans 13 amino acids. The CDR3, as DNA: TGTGCCAGCAGCCCGAACCGCAACTATGGCTACACCTTC. Its translation: CASSPNRNYGYTF.

This clone was picked up one time. V and J are TRBV15 and TRBJ2-3; TRBD2 matches 9 bases. The CDR3 consists of 14 residues. CDR1 and CDR2 from the germline V gene are LNHNV and YYDKDF (reference sequence). Trimming at V came to 8 bases and at J to 5 bases, leaving 8 bases not matched to a gene. This chain's CDR3 is CATGIAGVQDTQYF. Here the CDR3 DNA reads TGTGCCACCGGAATAGCGGGAGTTCAAGATACGCAGTATTTT.

The V gene is TRBV10-3, the J gene TRBJ2-2; 10 bases are shared with TRBD1. CDR3 size: 13 residues. Germline V lookup: CDR1 ENHRY, CDR2 SYGVKD. The V segment lost 10 bases and the J segment 6 bases; nucleotides outside the gene matches: 5. The CDR3 spells CATLGQGSGELFF. CDR3 coding DNA: TGTGCCACGTTGGGACAGGGGTCCGGGGAGCTGTTTTTT.

This chain joins TRBV6-5 and TRBJ2-5, with TRBD2 as a possible D gene (5 bases). The germline V and J ends were trimmed by 6 bases and 1 base, with 12 bases remaining between them. Germline V CDR1 and CDR2: MNHEY, SVGAGI. The CDR3 totals 14 residues. The CDR3 coding sequence is TGTGCCAGCAGCGCCGGACTTCTCCAAGAGACCCAGTACTTC. Encoded protein: CASSAGLLQETQYF.

The CDR3 DNA reads as TGTGCCAGCAGTACCCCCGGGACAGGGGGTTACGAGCAGTACTTC. As protein: CASSTPGTGGYEQYF. This chain uses TRBV28 with TRBJ2-7; 11 nucleotides match TRBD1. The length of the CDR3 is 15 residues. Germline trimming cut 5 bases from V and 4 bases from J; bases unmatched to any gene: 7. From germline, CDR1 is MDHEN and CDR2 SYDVKM.

This clone came up a few times. V gene TRBV7-9 combines with J gene TRBJ2-1, with 9 bases that match TRBD2. The ends lost 3 bases at V and 7 bases at J; junction bases unmatched: 7. The CDR3 runs 15 residues. Germline loops: CDR1 SEHNR, CDR2 FQNEAQ (reference sequence). The CDR3 protein is CASSFNLAGKNEQFF. CDR3 nucleotide sequence: TGTGCCAGCAGCTTCAACCTAGCGGGGAAGAATGAGCAGTTCTTC.

V and J are TRBV10-3 and TRBJ2-1; D call uncertain. V lost 4 bases and J 4 bases, leaving 17 bases between the germline ends. Germline lookup yields CDR1 ENHRY and CDR2 SYGVKD. The CDR3 covers 16 residues. In nucleotides, the CDR3 is TGTGCCATCAGTGCAACCGCTCCTAATGCTTACAATGAGCAGTTCTTC. It is translated as CAISATAPNAYNEQFF.

J is TRBJ2-7 and V is TRBV5-1; 8 bases match TRBD1. There are 14 residues in the CDR3. Per germline, CDR1 SGHRS and CDR2 YFSETQ. With V trimmed by 4 bases and J by 6 bases, 9 bases remained unmatched. The CDR3 nucleotides are TGCGCCAGCAGCGGAACAGGGGGATCCCTCGAGCAGTACTTC. This gives the protein CASSGTGGSLEQYF.